Listed below are T cell receptor beta chains from one sample, sequenced in a study of blood T cell repertoires in COVID-19. Sequenced by immunoSEQ multiplex PCR; TCRdb stores in-frame clones only, minus some. The data contain roughly 280,000 clones, 70% to 90% of them singletons. The material sequenced was peripheral blood. These receptors were collected from a man in his thirties or forties with active or convalescent COVID-19. The CDR3 runs from the conserved cysteine through the conserved F or W. The order of the fields is J gene, V gene, clone size, D gene, CDR3 DNA, CDR3 protein. A D gene is named only where the DNA matches it firmly. Part of the rows lack a size; the others show once, few, many or a class for expanded clones.

TRBJ1-2 TRBV27 NA NA TGTGCCAGCAGTTCCCGACAGGAAGTTGGCTACACCTTC CASSSRQEVGYTF
TRBJ2-7 TRBV15 NA TRBD1 TGTGCCACCGGACAGGGGGGGCTTATAGAGCAGTACTTC CATGQGGLIEQYF
TRBJ2-1 TRBV2 NA TRBD2 TGTGCCAGCAGTGAAGGGCGGGGGGGCCGGGGTGAGCAGTTCTTC CASSEGRGGRGEQFF
TRBJ2-7 TRBV19 NA TRBD2 TGTGCCAGTAGTATTACTGGACTAGCGGGGGGGCCGAGCTCCTACGAGCAGTACTTC CASSITGLAGGPSSYEQYF
TRBJ1-1 TRBV29-1 NA TRBD1 TGCAGCGTCTCCGGGACAGGGGGCCGTGAAGCTTTCTTT CSVSGTGGREAFF
TRBJ1-1 TRBV7-9 NA NA TGTGCCAGCAGCCAGACAGCCAACACTGAAGCTTTCTTT CASSQTANTEAFF
TRBJ1-2 TRBV7-2 NA NA TGTGCCAGCAGCTTAGACATGGCTGGCTACACCTTC CASSLDMAGYTF
TRBJ1-4 TRBV30 NA NA TGTGCCTGGAGTGTCTCCGATCTAGGTGAAAAACTGTTTTTT CAWSVSDLGEKLFF
TRBJ2-2 TRBV15 NA NA TGTGCCACCAGCAGGGGTTGGACAGAGACGAACACCGGGGAGCTGTTTTTT CATSRGWTETNTGELFF
TRBJ2-7 TRBV9 many NA TGTGCCAGCAGCGCACGGGGTGCCGAGGACGAGCAGTACTTC CASSARGAEDEQYF
TRBJ1-4 TRBV30 NA NA TGTGCCTGGAGTTCGTGGGGGGCTAATGAAAAACTGTTTTTT CAWSSWGANEKLFF
TRBJ2-5 TRBV7-8 NA TRBD2 TGTGCCAGCAGCTTAGTCTCGGGAGGGAGCGAGACCCAGTACTTC CASSLVSGGSETQYF
TRBJ2-5 TRBV9 NA NA TGTGCCAGCAGCCCTGGTTACGGTGAGACCCAGTACTTC CASSPGYGETQYF
TRBJ1-2 TRBV13 NA NA TGTGCCAGCAGCTTAGGCGAACAGGGTGATGGCTACACCTTC CASSLGEQGDGYTF
TRBJ1-5 TRBV19 NA NA TGTGCCAGTATATCGGCAGGGTCTGCTCAGCCCCAGCATTTT CASISAGSAQPQHF
TRBJ1-2 TRBV9 NA NA TGTGCCAGCAGCCTAGGAATGGGACAAGCTAACTATGGCTACACCTTC CASSLGMGQANYGYTF
TRBJ1-1 TRBV9 NA NA TGTGCCAGCAGCGTAGAGGCTATAGGGCCGGGAGGGACTGAAGCTTTCTTT CASSVEAIGPGGTEAFF